This T cell receptor beta chain was identified in a study of CD8+CD57+ T cells in acquired aplastic anemia. Before being chosen for sequencing, patients had shown CD8+CD57+ cell expansion by flow cytometry. Template material for TCR beta VDJ and CDR3 profiling consisted of genomic DNA. TCRdb passed the reads through MiXCR, listing each CDR3 protein once. The repertoire has 310,000 or so distinct CDR3 sequences, roughly 53% of them found once; the top ten carry 1% to 1.5%. The receptor was isolated from a human donor with aplastic anemia. What was sequenced was sorted CD4+, CD8+, or CD8+CD57+ T cells (not recorded which) from PBMCs.

CDR3 sequence: CASSLDGAYEQYF. The CDR3 nucleotides read TGTGCCAGCAGCTTGGACGGGGCCTACGAGCAGTACTTC. The rearrangement links TRBV5-5 to TRBJ2-7; D is possibly TRBD2 (5 bases). V was trimmed by 0 bases and J by 2 bases, leaving 6 bases between them. This CDR3 comprises 13 residues. The V gene's germline CDR1 is SGHKS and CDR2 YYEKEE (reference sequence). The full variable domain, in which reference TRBV5-5 and TRBJ2-7 provide the parts outside the CDR3, is DAGVTQSPTHLIKTRGQQVTLRCSPISGHKSVSWYQQVLGQGPQFIFQYYEKEERGRGNFPDRFSARQFPNYSSELNVNALLLGDSALYLCASSLDGAYEQYFGPGTRLTVT.